The 16 T cell receptor beta chains below were found in one sample sequenced in a study of cytomegalovirus exposure and HLA in healthy donors. The primer mix had 60 Vbeta and 13 Jbeta primers. Generated by immunoSEQ multiplex PCR, the TCRdb table keeps only in-frame clones and is missing some. The sample has 200,000 to 250,000 clones; about three quarters are singletons. The sequenced sample was PBMCs. All receptors come from a woman aged 60-75 years in good health and CMV-seropositive.

The CDR3 DNA reads TGTGCCAGCAGTTTATTTGTAGCGGGGCAGGCAGATACGCAGTATTTT. Its protein product is CASSLFVAGQADTQYF. The chain recombines TRBV28 with TRBJ2-3, with 8 positions matching TRBD2. This CDR3 is built from 16 residues. Germline CDR1 is MDHEN and CDR2 is SYDVKM. The V and J ends lost 1 base and 4 bases, in that order; junction bases with no gene match: 7.

V and J are TRBV5-1 and TRBJ2-3; possibly TRBD2 for D (6 bases). From germline, CDR1 is SGHRS and CDR2 YFSETQ. The V end was cut by 3 bases, the J end by 3 bases, with 17 bases between. This CDR3 is built from 16 residues. The CDR3 DNA is TGCGCCAGCAGCTCCCGCGGTGGTAGCGGTACAGATACGCAGTATTTT. Translation: CASSSRGGSGTDTQYF.

The DNA for the CDR3 is TGTGCCAGCAGCCAAGCTAGTGGCGGGGCCAACGTCCTGACTTTC. Encoded protein: CASSQASGGANVLTF. J is TRBJ2-6 and V is TRBV4-2, with D unclear. Trimming removed 1 base from V and 4 bases from J, with 8 bases in between. The CDR3 runs 15 residues. The germline V gene encodes CDR1 LGHNA and CDR2 YNFKEQ.

This clone came up a few times. Other DNA sequences within the sample encode an identical CDR3. The chain recombines TRBV6-5 with TRBJ1-2; TRBD1 matches 11 bases. Germline V gives CDR1 MNHEY, CDR2 SVGAGI. There are 16 residues in the CDR3. The V and J ends lost 0 bases and 4 bases, in that order; junction bases with no gene match: 4. CDR3 DNA: TGTGCCAGCAGTTACTCGCGGACAGGGGGCGGCTATGGCTACACCTTC. Translating gives CASSYSRTGGGYGYTF.

This chain joins TRBV6-6 and TRBJ2-1; TRBD2 matches at 8 bases. The CDR3 is made up of 13 amino acids. Germline lookup yields CDR1 MNHNY and CDR2 SVGAGI (reference sequence). V lost 7 bases and J lost 4; bases outside the gene matches: 3. The CDR3 nucleotides read TGTGCCAGCACAGCTAGCGGGTACAATGAGCAGTTCTTC. It specifies CASTASGYNEQFF.

This clone occurred once. The chain joins TRBV5-4 to TRBJ2-2; D call uncertain. Germline V gives CDR1 SGHNT, CDR2 YYREEE (reference sequence). Trimming pared 3 bases from V and 5 bases from J, leaving 11 bases between. CDR3 length: 14 residues. CDR3 bases: TGTGCCAGCAGCTGGGCCAGTGGAACCGGGGAGCTGTTTTTT. Protein sequence: CASSWASGTGELFF.

This chain joins TRBV6-1 and TRBJ1-1, with D perhaps TRBD1 (5 bases). This CDR3 has 14 residues. The V gene lost 4 bases and the J gene lost 5 bases, with 14 bases spanning the gap. CDR1 is MNHNS, CDR2 SASEGT, per germline. CDR3 loop: CASSATGVGTEAFF. CDR3 DNA: TGTGCCAGCAGTGCTACGGGGGTGGGGACTGAAGCTTTCTTT.

A few counts support this clone. V usage is TRBV11-2 and J usage is TRBJ2-1; D may be TRBD1 (6 bases). The CDR3 is 15 amino acids. V was clipped by 5 bases and J by 2 bases, with 13 bases between them. Looked up from germline, CDR1 is SGHAT and CDR2 is FQNNGV. The CDR3 here is CASSPLGGTYNEQFF. In DNA, the CDR3 is TGTGCCAGCAGCCCCCTAGGGGGAACCTACAATGAGCAGTTCTTC.

The sample holds a few counts of this clone. The V and J genes are TRBV6-5 and TRBJ1-1; 7 positions match TRBD1. Germline values: CDR1 MNHEY, CDR2 SVGAGI. This CDR3 contains 14 residues. V dropped 5 bases and J dropped 0; count of bases not matched to a gene: 3. CDR3 sequence reads: CASSRTGVNTEAFF. The CDR3 DNA is TGTGCCAGCAGTCGGACAGGTGTGAACACTGAAGCTTTCTTT.

V usage is TRBV18 and J usage is TRBJ1-1; no firm D call. Trimming removed 4 bases from V and 0 bases from J, with 12 bases in between. In germline, CDR1 is KGHSH, CDR2 LQKENI. The CDR3 is made up of 15 amino acids. CDR3 sequence: CASSLEASMNTEAFF. For the CDR3, the DNA is TGTGCCAGCTCACTGGAGGCCAGCATGAACACTGAAGCTTTCTTT.

The genes are TRBV30 and TRBJ2-4; TRBD1 matches 9 bases. Germline V CDR1 and CDR2: GTSNPN, SVGIG (reference sequence). The CDR3 spans 14 residues. V dropped 0 bases and J dropped 9; count of bases not matched to a gene: 6. This chain's CDR3 is CAWSVLTGGAIQYF. CDR3 bases: TGTGCCTGGAGTGTGTTGACAGGGGGGGCCATTCAGTACTTC.

Remarks on this clone: This sample includes further DNA sequences coding for the same CDR3. The chain uses TRBV28 and TRBJ2-7, with no clear D. The CDR3 length is 12 residues. Trimming shortened V by 3 bases and J by 3 bases, and 6 bases separated the two germline ends. Germline V lookup: CDR1 MDHEN, CDR2 SYDVKM. CDR3 protein: CASSFQNYEQYF. The CDR3 coding sequence is TGTGCCAGCAGTTTCCAAAACTACGAGCAGTACTTC.

This clone was detected a few times. The chain links TRBV6-6 to TRBJ1-5, with a weak D call TRBD1 (5 bases). The germline V gene encodes CDR1 MNHNY and CDR2 SVGAGI (reference sequence). The CDR3 consists of 16 residues. Trimming removed 4 bases from V and 4 bases from J, with 17 bases in between. As DNA, the CDR3 is TGTGCCAGCAGTTTTACCAGGACAAGGACAAATCAGCCCCAGCATTTT. Translation: CASSFTRTRTNQPQHF.

V and J are TRBV5-6 and TRBJ2-1; 8 positions agree with TRBD2. Per the germline V gene, CDR1 is SGHDT and CDR2 is YYEEEE. J was trimmed by 0 bases and V by 2 bases; bases with no gene match: 7. The CDR3 contains 17 residues. The DNA for the CDR3 is TGTGCCAGCAGCTTCGTAGGGAGCGGGGGCTCCTACAATGAGCAGTTCTTC. Translating gives CASSFVGSGGSYNEQFF.

CDR3 DNA: TGTGCCAGCAACGGTAAACCGGGACAGGTCTACGAGCAGTACTTC. Its protein is CASNGKPGQVYEQYF. The V and J genes are TRBV2 and TRBJ2-7; TRBD1 agrees at 8 bases. The CDR3 spans 15 residues. Trimming cost V 7 bases and J 3 bases; bases outside gene matches: 11. Germline-derived CDR1 and CDR2 are SNHLY and FYNNEI.

The chain is built from TRBV28 and TRBJ2-7; TRBD1 is a possible D gene (6 bases). The CDR3 has 12 amino acids. The germline gives CDR1 MDHEN, CDR2 SYDVKM. The V end was cut by 8 bases, the J end by 4 bases, with 12 bases between. The CDR3 loop is CASQRTAYEQYF. The CDR3 DNA is TGTGCCAGCCAAAGGACAGCATACGAGCAGTACTTC.